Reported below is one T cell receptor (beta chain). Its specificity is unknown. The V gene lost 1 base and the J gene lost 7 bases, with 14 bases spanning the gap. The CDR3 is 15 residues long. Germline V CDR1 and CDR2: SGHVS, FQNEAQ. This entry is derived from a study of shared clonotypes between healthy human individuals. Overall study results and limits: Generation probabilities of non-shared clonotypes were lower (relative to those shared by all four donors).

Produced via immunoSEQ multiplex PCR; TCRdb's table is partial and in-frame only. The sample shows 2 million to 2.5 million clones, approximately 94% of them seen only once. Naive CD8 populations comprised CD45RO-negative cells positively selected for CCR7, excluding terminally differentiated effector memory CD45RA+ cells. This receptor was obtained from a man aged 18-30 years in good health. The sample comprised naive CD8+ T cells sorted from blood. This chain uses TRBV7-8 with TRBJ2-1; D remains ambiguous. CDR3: CASSLVPEGWNEQFF. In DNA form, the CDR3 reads TGTGCCAGCAGCTTAGTGCCAGAAGGGTGGAATGAGCAGTTCTTC.